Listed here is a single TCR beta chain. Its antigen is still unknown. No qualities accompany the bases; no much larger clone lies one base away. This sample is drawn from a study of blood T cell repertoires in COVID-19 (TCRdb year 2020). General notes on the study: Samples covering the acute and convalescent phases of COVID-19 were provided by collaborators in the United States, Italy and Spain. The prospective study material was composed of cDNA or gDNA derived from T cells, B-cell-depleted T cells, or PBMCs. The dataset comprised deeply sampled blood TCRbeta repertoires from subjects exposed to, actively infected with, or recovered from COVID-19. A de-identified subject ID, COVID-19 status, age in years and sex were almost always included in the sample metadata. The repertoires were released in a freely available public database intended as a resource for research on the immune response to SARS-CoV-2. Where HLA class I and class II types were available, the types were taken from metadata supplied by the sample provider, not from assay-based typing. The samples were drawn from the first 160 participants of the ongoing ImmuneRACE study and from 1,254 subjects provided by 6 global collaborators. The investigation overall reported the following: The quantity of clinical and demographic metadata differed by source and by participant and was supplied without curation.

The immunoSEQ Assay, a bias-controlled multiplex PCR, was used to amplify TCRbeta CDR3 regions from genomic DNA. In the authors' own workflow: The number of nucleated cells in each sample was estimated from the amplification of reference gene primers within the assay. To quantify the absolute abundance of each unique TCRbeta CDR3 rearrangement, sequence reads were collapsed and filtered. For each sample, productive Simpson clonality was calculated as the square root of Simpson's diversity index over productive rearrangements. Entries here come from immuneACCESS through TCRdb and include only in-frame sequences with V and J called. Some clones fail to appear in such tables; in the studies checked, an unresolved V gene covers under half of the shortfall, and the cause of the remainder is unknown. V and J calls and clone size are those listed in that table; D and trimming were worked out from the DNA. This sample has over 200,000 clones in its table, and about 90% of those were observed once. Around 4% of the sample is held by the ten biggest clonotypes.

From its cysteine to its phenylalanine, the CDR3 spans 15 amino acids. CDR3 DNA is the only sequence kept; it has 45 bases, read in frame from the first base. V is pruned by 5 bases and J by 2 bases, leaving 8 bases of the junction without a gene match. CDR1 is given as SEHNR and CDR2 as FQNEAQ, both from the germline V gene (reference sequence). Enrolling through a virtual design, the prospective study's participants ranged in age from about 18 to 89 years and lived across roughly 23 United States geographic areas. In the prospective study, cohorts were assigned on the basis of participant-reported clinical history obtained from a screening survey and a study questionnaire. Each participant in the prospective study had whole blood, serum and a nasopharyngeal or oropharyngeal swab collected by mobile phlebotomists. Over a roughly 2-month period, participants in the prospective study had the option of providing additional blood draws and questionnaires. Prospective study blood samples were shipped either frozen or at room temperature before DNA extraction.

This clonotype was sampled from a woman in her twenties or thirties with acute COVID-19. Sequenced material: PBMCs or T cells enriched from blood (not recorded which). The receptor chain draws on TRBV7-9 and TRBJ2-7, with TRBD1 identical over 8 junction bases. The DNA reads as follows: TGTGCCAGCAGCAAAAGGACAGGGAAGACCTACGAGCAGTACTTC. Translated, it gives CASSKRTGKTYEQYF.